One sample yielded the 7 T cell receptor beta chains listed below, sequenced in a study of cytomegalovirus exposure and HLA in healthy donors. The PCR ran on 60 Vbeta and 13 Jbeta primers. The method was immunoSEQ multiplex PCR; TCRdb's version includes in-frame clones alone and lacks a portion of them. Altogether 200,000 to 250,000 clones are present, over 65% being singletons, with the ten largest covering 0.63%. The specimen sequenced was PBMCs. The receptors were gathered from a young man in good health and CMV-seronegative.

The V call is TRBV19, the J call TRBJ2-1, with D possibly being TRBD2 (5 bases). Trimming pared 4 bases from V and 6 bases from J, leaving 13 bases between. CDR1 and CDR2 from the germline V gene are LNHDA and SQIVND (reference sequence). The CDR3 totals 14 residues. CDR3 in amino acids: CASSTDTRGNEQFF. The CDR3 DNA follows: TGTGCCAGTAGTACCGACACACGGGGCAATGAGCAGTTCTTC.

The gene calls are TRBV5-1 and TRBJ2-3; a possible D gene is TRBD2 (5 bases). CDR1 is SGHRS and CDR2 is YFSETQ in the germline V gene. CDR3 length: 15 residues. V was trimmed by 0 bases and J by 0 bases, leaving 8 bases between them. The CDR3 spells CASSLGGRSTDTQYF. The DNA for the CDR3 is TGCGCCAGCAGCTTGGGAGGGAGAAGCACAGATACGCAGTATTTT.

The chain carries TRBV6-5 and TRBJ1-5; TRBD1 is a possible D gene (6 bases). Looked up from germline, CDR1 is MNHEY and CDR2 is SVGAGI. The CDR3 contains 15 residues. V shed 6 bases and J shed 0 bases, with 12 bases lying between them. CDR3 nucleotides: TGTGCCAGCAGGTCACAGGGCTTTAGCAATCAGCCCCAGCATTTT. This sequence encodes CASRSQGFSNQPQHF.

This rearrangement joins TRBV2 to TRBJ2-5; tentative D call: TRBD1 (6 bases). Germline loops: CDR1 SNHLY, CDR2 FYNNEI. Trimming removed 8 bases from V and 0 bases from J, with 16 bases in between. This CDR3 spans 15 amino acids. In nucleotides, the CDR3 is TGTGCCAGCGGGAGTGACGGGACAAACCAAGAGACCCAGTACTTC. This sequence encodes CASGSDGTNQETQYF.

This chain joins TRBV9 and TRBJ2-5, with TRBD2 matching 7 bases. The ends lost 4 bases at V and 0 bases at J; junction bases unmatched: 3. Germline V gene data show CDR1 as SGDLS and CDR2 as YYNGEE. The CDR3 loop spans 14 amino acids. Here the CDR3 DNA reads TGTGCCAGCAGCTCAGCGGGACACCAAGAGACCCAGTACTTC. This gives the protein CASSSAGHQETQYF.

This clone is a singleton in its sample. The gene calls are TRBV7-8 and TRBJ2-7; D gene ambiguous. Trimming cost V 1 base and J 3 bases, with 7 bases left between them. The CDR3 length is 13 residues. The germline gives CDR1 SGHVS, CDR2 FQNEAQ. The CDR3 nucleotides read TGTGCCAGCAGCTTAGTTATCAGCTACGAGCAGTACTTC. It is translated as CASSLVISYEQYF.

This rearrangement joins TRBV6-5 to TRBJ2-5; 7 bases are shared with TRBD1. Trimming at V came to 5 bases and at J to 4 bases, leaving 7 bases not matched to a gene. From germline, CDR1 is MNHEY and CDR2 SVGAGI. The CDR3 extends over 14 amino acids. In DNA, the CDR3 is TGTGCCAGCAGTCCTTACAGGGGTGGAGAGACCCAGTACTTC. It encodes CASSPYRGGETQYF.